Listed here is a single T cell receptor beta chain. This sample was included in a study of PD-1 blockade in classical Hodgkin lymphoma. Between the trimmed V and J ends, which lost 5 bases and 4 bases, there was a span of 14 bases. The germline V gene has CDR1 LNHDA and CDR2 SQIVND (reference sequence). The CDR3 is 14 residues long. Only in-frame clones appear in the TCRdb table, and some are missing; sequencing was by immunoSEQ multiplex PCR. The data show 99,000 or so clones, roughly nine tenths seen once. The time point here: cycle 4 day 1 (C4D1), after less than 7 weeks of nivolumab. All patients relapsed after autologous stem cell transplantation, and brentuximab vedotin exposure varied.

Material: peripheral blood mononuclear cells (PBMCs), obtained before the fourth cycle of nivolumab. The gene calls are TRBV19 and TRBJ1-2; D is unresolved. The origin of this receptor is a human donor with classical Hodgkin lymphoma. The CDR3 region is CASSRLASLYGYTF. CDR3 in DNA: TGTGCCAGTAGTCGATTGGCCAGTCTCTATGGCTACACCTTC.